In its sample, the clone carrying this T cell receptor (beta chain) was seen once. The source of the sample is a study of blood T cell repertoires in COVID-19. Study-wide context: Sites in the United States, Italy and Spain provided acute and convalescent COVID-19 samples.

Clones were sequenced by immunoSEQ multiplex PCR, and TCRdb holds only the in-frame ones, with some missing. The profile shows 300,000 to 400,000 clones, 85% to 90% of them singletons. V lost 2 bases and J lost 9, with 14 bases in between. This CDR3 spans 14 amino acids. Germline CDR1 reads MNHEY; CDR2 reads SMNVEV (reference sequence). The TCR originated in a woman aged 18-29 years who had recovered from COVID-19. J is TRBJ2-1 and V is TRBV27, with D perhaps matching TRBD2 (6 bases). The specimen sequenced was PBMCs or T cells enriched from blood (not recorded which). The CDR3 is CASSLRRFGGEQFF. The CDR3 DNA sequence: TGTGCCAGCAGTTTACGGCGTTTCGGGGGTGAGCAGTTCTTC.